This is a list of T cell receptor beta chains from one sample in a study of T cell repertoires in cytomegalovirus infection. Their antigens remain unidentified. TCRdb reprocessed the reads via MiXCR and lists one record per CDR3 protein. In the table there are about 770,000 distinct CDR3 sequences, just under 30% of which are singletons. Here the sequenced sample was cultured CD8+ T cells from PBMCs, taken from culture after CMV antigen stimulation. These TCRs come from a human donor in good health (CMV status not recorded). Some clones in this sample may be carry-over from other donors' samples. CDR3s include the opening cysteine and the closing phenylalanine or tryptophan. A D gene is named only where the DNA matches it firmly. Clone sizes are given selectively: once, few, many, or a class where the clone is expanded.

v_call	clone_size	d_call	j_call	cdr3_aa	cdr3_nt
TRBV7-8	many	TRBD2	TRBJ2-3	CASSSAGGLWDTQYF	TGTGCCAGCAGCTCGGCGGGGGGGTTGTGGGATACGCAGTATTTT
TRBV6-6	NA	TRBD1	TRBJ1-5	CASSYPTGDGQPQHF	TGTGCCAGCAGTTACCCGACAGGGGACGGTCAGCCCCAGCATTTT
TRBV7-2	many	NA	TRBJ2-6	CASSLVYRASGANVLTF	TGTGCCAGCAGCTTAGTCTACCGGGCCTCTGGGGCCAACGTCCTGACTTTC
TRBV7-2	NA	NA	TRBJ2-2	CASKSSGSANTGELFF	TGTGCCAGCAAATCGTCTGGGTCCGCCAACACCGGGGAGCTGTTTTTT
TRBV6-1	many	NA	TRBJ1-2	CASSTSGGYYGYTF	TGTGCCAGCAGTACCTCTGGAGGATACTATGGCTACACCTTC
TRBV19	NA	NA	TRBJ1-1	CASSILFEAFF	TGTGCCAGTAGTATTCTATTTGAAGCTTTCTTT
TRBV19	NA	TRBD1	TRBJ2-7	CATTPGQGTYEQYF	TGTGCCACCACACCGGGACAGGGAACCTACGAGCAGTACTTC
TRBV12-3/TRBV12-4	many	TRBD2	TRBJ2-1	CASRYSGGPYNEQFF	TGTGCCAGCAGATATAGCGGGGGCCCCTACAATGAGCAGTTCTTC
TRBV20-1	NA	NA	TRBJ1-4	CSASAFVRWQGGEKLFF	TGCAGTGCTAGTGCGTTTGTTAGGTGGCAGGGTGGTGAAAAACTGTTTTTT
TRBV24-1	NA	NA	TRBJ2-1	CATSDLGDEQFF	TGTGCCACCAGTGATTTGGGCGATGAGCAGTTCTTC
TRBV9	few	NA	TRBJ2-3	CASSVDGGTTDTQYF	TGTGCCAGCAGCGTAGATGGGGGTACCACAGATACGCAGTATTTT
TRBV27	NA	TRBD1	TRBJ1-2	CASRGGQTNYGYTF	TGTGCCAGCAGGGGGGGACAGACTAACTATGGCTACACCTTC
TRBV3-1	NA	NA	TRBJ2-4	CASSQGASQSRNIQYF	TGTGCCAGCAGCCAAGGGGCCAGCCAGTCCCGAAACATTCAGTACTTC
TRBV27	NA	TRBD2	TRBJ2-1	CASSLSGGIHEQFF	TGTGCCAGCAGTTTATCGGGAGGGATTCATGAGCAGTTCTTC